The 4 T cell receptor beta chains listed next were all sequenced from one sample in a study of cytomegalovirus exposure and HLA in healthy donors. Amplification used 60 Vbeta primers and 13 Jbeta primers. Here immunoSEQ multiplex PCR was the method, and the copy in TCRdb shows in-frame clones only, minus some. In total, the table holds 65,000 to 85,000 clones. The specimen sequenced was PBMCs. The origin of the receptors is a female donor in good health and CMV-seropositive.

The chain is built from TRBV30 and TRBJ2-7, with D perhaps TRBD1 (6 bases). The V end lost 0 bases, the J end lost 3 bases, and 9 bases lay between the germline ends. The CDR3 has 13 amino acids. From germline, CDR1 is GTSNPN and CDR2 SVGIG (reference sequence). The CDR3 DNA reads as TGTGCCTGGAGTGTACAACAGGGCTACGAGCAGTACTTC. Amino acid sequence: CAWSVQQGYEQYF.

CDR3 bases: TGTGCCAGCAGCCCGGGACAGGGGGCTGAGACTGAAGCTTTCTTT. Translating gives CASSPGQGAETEAFF. This chain connects TRBV4-2 to TRBJ1-1, with 12 bases fitting TRBD1. CDR1 is LGHNA, CDR2 YNFKEQ, per germline. This CDR3 has 15 amino acids. The V gene end was trimmed by 4 bases and the J gene end by 5 bases; junction bases not matched to a gene: 5.

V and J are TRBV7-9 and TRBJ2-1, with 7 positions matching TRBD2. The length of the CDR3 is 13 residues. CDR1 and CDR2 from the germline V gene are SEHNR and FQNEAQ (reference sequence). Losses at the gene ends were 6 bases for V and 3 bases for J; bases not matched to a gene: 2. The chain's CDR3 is CASRGGVYNEQFF. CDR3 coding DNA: TGTGCCAGCAGGGGGGGGGTCTACAATGAGCAGTTCTTC.

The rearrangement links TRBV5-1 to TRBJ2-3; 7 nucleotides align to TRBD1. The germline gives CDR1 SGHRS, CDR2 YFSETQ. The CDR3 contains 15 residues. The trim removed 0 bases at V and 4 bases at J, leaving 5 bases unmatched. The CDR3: CASSLEGQGADTQYF. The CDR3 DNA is TGCGCCAGCAGCTTGGAAGGCCAGGGGGCAGATACGCAGTATTTT.